The present entry profiles one T cell receptor beta chain with its context. Antigen unknown. This sample stems from a study of cytomegalovirus exposure and HLA in healthy donors. Germline lookup yields CDR1 LNHDA and CDR2 SQIVND (reference sequence). The length of the CDR3 is 17 residues. Germline trimming cut 4 bases from V and 0 bases from J; bases unmatched to any gene: 12. Study-level findings and limits: Presence/absence results assume similar sequencing depth per donor, which may not hold.

The PCR made use of 60 Vbeta and 13 Jbeta primers. Using immunoSEQ multiplex PCR, the repertoire was profiled, and TCRdb retains in-frame clones only, with some absent. The table lists roughly 120,000 clones. The specimen was PBMCs. The origin of this receptor is a man aged 35 to 55 in good health and CMV-seropositive. The V gene is TRBV19, the J gene TRBJ2-7, with 7 bases identical to TRBD1. The CDR3 region has the DNA TGTGCCAGTAGTAGATCCGGGACAGCTACATTCTCCTACGAGCAGTACTTC. It specifies CASSRSGTATFSYEQYF.